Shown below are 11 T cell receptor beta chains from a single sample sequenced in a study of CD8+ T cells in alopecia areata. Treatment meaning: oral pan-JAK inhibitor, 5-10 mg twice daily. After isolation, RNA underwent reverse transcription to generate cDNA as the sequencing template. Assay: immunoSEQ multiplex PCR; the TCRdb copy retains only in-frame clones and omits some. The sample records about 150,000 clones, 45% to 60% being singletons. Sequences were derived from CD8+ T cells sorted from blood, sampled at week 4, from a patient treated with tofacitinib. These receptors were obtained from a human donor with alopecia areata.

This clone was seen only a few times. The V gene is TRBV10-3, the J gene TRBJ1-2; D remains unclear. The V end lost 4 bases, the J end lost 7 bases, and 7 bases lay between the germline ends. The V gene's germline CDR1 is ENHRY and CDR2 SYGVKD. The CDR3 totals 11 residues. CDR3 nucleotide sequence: TGTGCCATCAGTGGGAGCTCTGGCTACACCTTC. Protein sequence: CAISGSSGYTF.

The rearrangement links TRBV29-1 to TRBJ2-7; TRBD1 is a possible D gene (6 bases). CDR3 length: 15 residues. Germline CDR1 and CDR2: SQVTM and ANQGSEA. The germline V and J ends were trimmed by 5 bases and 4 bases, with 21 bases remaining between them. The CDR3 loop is CSVKGAGWGPYEQYF. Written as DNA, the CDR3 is TGCAGCGTTAAAGGGGCCGGGTGGGGGCCGTACGAGCAGTACTTC.

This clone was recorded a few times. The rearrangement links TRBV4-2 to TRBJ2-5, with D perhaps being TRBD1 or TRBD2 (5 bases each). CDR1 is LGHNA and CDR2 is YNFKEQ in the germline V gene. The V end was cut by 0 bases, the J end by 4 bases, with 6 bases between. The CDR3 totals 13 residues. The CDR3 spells CASSQDGGETQYF. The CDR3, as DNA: TGTGCCAGCAGCCAAGATGGGGGAGAGACCCAGTACTTC.

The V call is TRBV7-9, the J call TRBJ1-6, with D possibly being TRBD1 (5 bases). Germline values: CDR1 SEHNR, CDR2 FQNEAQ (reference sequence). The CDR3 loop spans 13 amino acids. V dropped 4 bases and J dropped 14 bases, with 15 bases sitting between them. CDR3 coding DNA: TGTGCCAGCAGCTGGTCCAGGGATGGAACCCTCCACTTT. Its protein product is CASSWSRDGTLHF. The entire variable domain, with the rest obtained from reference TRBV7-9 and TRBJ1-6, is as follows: DTGVSQNPRHKITKRGQNVTFRCDPISEHNRLYWYRQTLGQGPEFLTYFQNEAQLEKSRLLSDRFSAERPKGSFSTLEIQRTEQGDSAMYLCASSWSRDGTLHFGNGTRLTVT.

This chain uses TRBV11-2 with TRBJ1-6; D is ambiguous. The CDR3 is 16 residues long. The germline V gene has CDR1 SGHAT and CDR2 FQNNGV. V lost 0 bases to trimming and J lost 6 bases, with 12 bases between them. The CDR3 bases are TGTGCCAGCAGCTTAGATGGGTGGTCTGGTAATTCACCCCTCCACTTT. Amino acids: CASSLDGWSGNSPLHF.

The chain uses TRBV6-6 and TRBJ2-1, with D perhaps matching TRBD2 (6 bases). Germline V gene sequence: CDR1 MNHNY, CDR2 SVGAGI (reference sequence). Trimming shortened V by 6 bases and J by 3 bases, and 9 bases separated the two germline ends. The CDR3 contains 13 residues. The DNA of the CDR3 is TGTGCCAGCAGGGTAGCGGTCTACAATGAGCAGTTCTTC. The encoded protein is CASRVAVYNEQFF.

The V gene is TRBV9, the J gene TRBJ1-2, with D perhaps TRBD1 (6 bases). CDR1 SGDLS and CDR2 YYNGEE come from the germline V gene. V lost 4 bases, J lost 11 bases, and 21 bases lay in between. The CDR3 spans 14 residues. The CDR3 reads CASSYADRTPSYTF. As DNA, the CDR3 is TGTGCCAGCAGCTATGCCGACAGGACCCCCTCGTACACCTTC.

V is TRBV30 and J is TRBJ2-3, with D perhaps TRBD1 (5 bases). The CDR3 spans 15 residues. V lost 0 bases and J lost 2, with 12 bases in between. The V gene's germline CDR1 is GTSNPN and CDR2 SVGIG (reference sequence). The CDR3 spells CAWSVGVYDTDTQYF. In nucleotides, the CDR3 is TGTGCCTGGAGTGTAGGGGTCTACGACACAGATACGCAGTATTTT.

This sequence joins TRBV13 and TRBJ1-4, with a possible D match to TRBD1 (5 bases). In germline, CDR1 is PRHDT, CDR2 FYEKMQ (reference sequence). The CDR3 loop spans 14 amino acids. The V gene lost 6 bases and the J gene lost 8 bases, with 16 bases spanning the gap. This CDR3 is CASSTTDQWEKLFF. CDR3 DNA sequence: TGTGCCAGCAGTACGACAGACCAATGGGAAAAACTGTTTTTT. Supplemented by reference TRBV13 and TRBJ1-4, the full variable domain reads AAGVIQSPRHLIKEKRETATLKCYPIPRHDTVYWYQQGPGQDPQFLISFYEKMQSDKGSIPDRFSAQQFSDYHSELNMSSLELGDSALYFCASSTTDQWEKLFFGSGTQLSVL.

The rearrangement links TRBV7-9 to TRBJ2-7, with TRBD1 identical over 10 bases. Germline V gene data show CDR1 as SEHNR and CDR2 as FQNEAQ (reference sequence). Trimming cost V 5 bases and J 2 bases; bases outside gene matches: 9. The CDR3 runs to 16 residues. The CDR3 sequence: CASSLETGGSTYEQYF. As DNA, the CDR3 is TGTGCCAGCAGCCTAGAGACAGGGGGCTCTACCTACGAGCAGTACTTC.

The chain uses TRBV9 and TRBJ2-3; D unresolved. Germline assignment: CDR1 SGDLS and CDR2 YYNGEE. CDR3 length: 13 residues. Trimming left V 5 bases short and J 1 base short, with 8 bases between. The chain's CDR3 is CASRPIGTDTQYF. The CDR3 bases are TGTGCCAGCAGGCCTATTGGCACAGATACGCAGTATTTT.